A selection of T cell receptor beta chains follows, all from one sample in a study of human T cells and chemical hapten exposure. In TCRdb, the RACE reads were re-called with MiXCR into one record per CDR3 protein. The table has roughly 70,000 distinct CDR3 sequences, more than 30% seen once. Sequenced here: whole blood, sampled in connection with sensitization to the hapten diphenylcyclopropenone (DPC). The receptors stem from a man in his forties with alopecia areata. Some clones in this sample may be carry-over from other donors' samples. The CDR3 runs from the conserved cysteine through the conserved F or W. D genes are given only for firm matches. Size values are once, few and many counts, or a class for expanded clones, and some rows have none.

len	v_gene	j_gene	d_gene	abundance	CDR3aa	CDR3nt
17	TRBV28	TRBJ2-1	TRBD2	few	CASSLPGLAGADNEQFF	TGTGCCAGCAGTTTACCCGGACTAGCGGGAGCCGACAATGAGCAGTTCTTC
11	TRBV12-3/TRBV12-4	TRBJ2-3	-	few	CASSFTDTQYF	TGTGCCAGCAGTTTCACAGATACGCAGTATTTT
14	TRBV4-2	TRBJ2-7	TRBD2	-	CASSQERGAYEQYF	TGTGCCAGCAGCCAGGAGCGGGGCGCCTACGAGCAGTACTTC
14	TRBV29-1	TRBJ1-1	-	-	CSVLLRHLNTEAFF	TGCAGCGTCCTGTTGAGACACCTGAACACTGAAGCTTTCTTT
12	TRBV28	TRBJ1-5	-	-	CASTPSTQPQHF	TGTGCCAGCACTCCCTCGACCCAGCCCCAGCATTTT
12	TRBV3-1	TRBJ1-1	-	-	CASSQVATEAFF	TGTGCCAGCAGCCAAGTGGCCACTGAAGCTTTCTTT
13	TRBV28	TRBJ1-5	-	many	CATVRQVNQPQHF	TGTGCCACAGTTAGACAGGTCAATCAGCCCCAGCATTTT
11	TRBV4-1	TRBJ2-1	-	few	CASSQGSEQFF	TGCGCCAGCAGCCAAGGGTCTGAGCAGTTCTTC
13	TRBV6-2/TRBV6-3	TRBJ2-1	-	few	CASSYGLNNEQFF	TGTGCCAGCAGTTACGGACTTAACAATGAGCAGTTCTTC
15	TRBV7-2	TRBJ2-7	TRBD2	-	CASSTLAGGVGEQYF	TGTGCCAGCAGCACACTAGCGGGAGGGGTGGGCGAGCAGTACTTC
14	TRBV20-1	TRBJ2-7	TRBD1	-	CSARGKTGSYEQYF	TGCAGTGCTAGAGGAAAGACAGGGTCCTACGAGCAGTACTTC
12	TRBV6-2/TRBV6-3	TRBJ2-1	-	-	CASSYSVNEQFF	TGTGCCAGCAGTTACTCCGTGAATGAGCAGTTCTTC
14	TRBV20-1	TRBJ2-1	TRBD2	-	CSARGLAGGNEQFF	TGCAGTGCTAGGGGACTAGCGGGAGGTAATGAGCAGTTCTTC
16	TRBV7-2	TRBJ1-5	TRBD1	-	CASSLTGTGYSQPQHF	TGTGCCAGCAGCTTGACCGGGACAGGGTATTCTCAGCCCCAGCATTTT
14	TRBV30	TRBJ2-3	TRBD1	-	CAWTRQGDTDTQYF	TGTGCCTGGACGAGGCAGGGGGACACAGATACGCAGTATTTT
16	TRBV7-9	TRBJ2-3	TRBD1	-	CASSRQQGGGTDTQYF	TGTGCCAGCAGCCGCCAACAGGGGGGCGGCACAGATACGCAGTATTTT
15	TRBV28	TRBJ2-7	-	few	CASSLVQHSSNEQYF	TGTGCCAGCAGTTTGGTCCAACACTCTTCTAACGAGCAGTACTTC
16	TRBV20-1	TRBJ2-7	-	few	CSAYGQTGTTSYEQYF	TGCAGTGCCTACGGTCAGACGGGGACGACCTCCTACGAGCAGTACTTC
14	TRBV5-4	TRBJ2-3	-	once	CASRVEGYTDTQYF	TGTGCCAGCAGAGTAGAGGGTTACACAGATACGCAGTATTTT
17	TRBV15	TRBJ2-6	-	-	CATSGGHRASGANVLTF	TGTGCCACCAGTGGGGGGCACAGGGCCTCTGGGGCCAACGTCCTGACTTTC
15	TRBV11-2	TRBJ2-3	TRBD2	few	CASRASGWGTDTQYF	TGTGCCAGCAGAGCTAGCGGTTGGGGCACAGATACGCAGTATTTT
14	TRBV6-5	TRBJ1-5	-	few	CASSYSSSNQPQHF	TGTGCCAGCAGTTACTCGTCCAGTAATCAGCCCCAGCATTTT
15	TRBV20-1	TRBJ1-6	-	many	CSAYPGGRGNSPLHF	TGCAGTGCTTATCCGGGGGGGAGGGGAAATTCACCCCTCCACTTT
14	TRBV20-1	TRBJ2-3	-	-	CSARERRSRDTQYF	TGCAGTGCTAGAGAACGACGCTCGCGGGATACGCAGTATTTT
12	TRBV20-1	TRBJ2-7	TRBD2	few	CSAPSGTYEQYF	TGCAGTGCTCCTAGCGGAACCTACGAGCAGTACTTC
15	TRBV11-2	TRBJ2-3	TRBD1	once	CASSFFQGATDTRYF	TGTGCCAGCAGCTTCTTCCAGGGGGCCACAGATACGCGGTATTTT
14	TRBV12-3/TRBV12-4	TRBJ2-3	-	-	CASSLVSGTDTQYF	TGTGCCAGCAGTTTAGTGAGTGGCACAGATACGCAGTATTTT
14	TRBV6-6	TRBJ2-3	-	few	CASSYSTGTDTQYF	TGTGCCAGCAGTTACTCGACAGGCACAGATACGCAGTATTTT
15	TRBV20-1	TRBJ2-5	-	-	CSARAAQAVQETQYF	TGCAGTGCTAGAGCGGCCCAGGCCGTCCAAGAGACCCAGTACTTC
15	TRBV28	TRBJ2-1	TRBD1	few	CASSFSGTGWHEQFF	TGTGCCAGCAGTTTCTCCGGGACAGGTTGGCATGAGCAGTTCTTC
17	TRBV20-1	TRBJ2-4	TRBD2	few	CSARLAGGSRAKNIQYF	TGCAGTGCTAGACTAGCGGGAGGGAGTAGGGCCAAAAACATTCAGTACTTC
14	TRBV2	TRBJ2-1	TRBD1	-	CASSETGAGNEQFF	TGTGCCAGCAGTGAGACAGGGGCGGGCAATGAGCAGTTCTTC
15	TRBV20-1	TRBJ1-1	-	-	CSASPSTIPGSETFF	TGCAGTGCTAGCCCATCCACCATCCCGGGCTCCGAAACTTTCTTT
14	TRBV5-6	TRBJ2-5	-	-	CASSLGGPRGAQYF	TGTGCCAGCAGCTTGGGGGGACCCAGGGGAGCCCAGTACTTC
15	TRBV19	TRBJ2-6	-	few	CASSSGAAGANVLTF	TGTGCCAGTAGTAGCGGGGCCGCTGGGGCCAACGTCCTGACTTTC
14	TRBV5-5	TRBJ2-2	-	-	CASSPSSYTGELFF	TGTGCCAGCAGCCCTTCGTCGTACACCGGGGAGCTGTTTTTT
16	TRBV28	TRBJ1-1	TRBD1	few	CASSSPPGQGAIEAFF	TGTGCCAGCAGTTCCCCCCCGGGACAGGGGGCGATTGAAGCTTTCTTT
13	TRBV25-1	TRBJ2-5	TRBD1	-	CASSDQGDSHHIF	TGTGCCAGCAGTGACCAGGGGGACAGTCACCATATCTTC
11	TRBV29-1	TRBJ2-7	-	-	CSVSTLIEQYF	TGCAGCGTCTCGACGCTTATCGAGCAGTACTTC
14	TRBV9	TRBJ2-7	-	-	CASSPSGESYEQYF	TGTGCCAGCAGCCCAAGTGGGGAATCCTACGAGCAGTACTTC
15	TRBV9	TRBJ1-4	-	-	CASSVAGDPSGKLFF	TGTGCCAGCAGCGTAGCCGGGGACCCATCGGGAAAACTGTTTTTT
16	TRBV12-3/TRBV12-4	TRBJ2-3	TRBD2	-	CASSLGALAATDSQYF	TGTGCCAGCAGTTTAGGCGCACTAGCGGCCACAGATTCGCAGTATTTT
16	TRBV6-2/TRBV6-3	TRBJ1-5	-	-	CASSPPKGGDNQPQHF	TGTGCCAGCAGTCCCCCCAAGGGCGGCGACAATCAGCCCCAGCATTTT
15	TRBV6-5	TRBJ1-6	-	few	CASSYSVAALGPLHF	TGTGCCAGCAGTTACTCTGTCGCGGCCTTGGGACCCCTCCACTTT
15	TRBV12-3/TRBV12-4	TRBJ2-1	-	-	CASSYRMQSSNEQFF	TGTGCCAGCAGTTACAGGATGCAAAGTAGCAATGAGCAGTTCTTC
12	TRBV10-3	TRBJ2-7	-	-	CAISPDVGRQYF	TGTGCCATCAGCCCGGATGTGGGAAGGCAGTACTTC
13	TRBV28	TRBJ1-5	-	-	CASSSGGNQPQHF	TGTGCCAGCAGTTCCGGCGGCAATCAGCCCCAGCATTTT
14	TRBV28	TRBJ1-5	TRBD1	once	CASRTTGGSQPQHF	TGTGCCAGCAGAACTACAGGGGGGTCTCAGCCCCAGCATTTT
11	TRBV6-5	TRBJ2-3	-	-	CASSYVDTQYF	TGTGCCAGCAGTTACGTAGATACGCAGTATTTT
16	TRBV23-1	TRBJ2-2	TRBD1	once	CASSQPQGQGTGELFF	TGCGCCAGCAGTCAACCTCAGGGACAGGGGACCGGGGAGCTGTTTTTT
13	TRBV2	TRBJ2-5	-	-	CASSERRLETQYF	TGTGCCAGCAGTGAGCGGCGGCTCGAGACCCAGTACTTC